The rows below give T cell receptor beta chains drawn from one sample of a study of early T cells in non-severe SARS-CoV-2 infection. TCRdb re-derived calls from the 5' RACE reads in MiXCR, one entry per CDR3 protein. The sample has tens of thousands of distinct CDR3 sequences; around an eighth are singletons. The sequenced material came from whole blood. The receptors were sampled from an adult who was a healthcare worker with PCR-confirmed SARS-CoV-2 infection or an uninfected control (not recorded which). Each CDR3 is given with its conserved first and last residue. Expanded clones get a size class; other rows say once, few or many, or leave the size out.

clone_size,j_call,v_call,cdr3_aa
many,TRBJ2-2,TRBV5-6,CASSYPGTRNTGELFF
NA,TRBJ2-1,TRBV2,CASSARNEQFF
many,TRBJ1-5,TRBV2,CASSDPGQGVGQPQHF
few,TRBJ2-1,TRBV7-8,CASSASGLASSNEQFF
few,TRBJ1-5,TRBV10-2,CASSETGGGNQPQHF
few,TRBJ1-6,TRBV18,CASSPGSGQYNSPLHF
NA,TRBJ2-5,TRBV10-1,CASSFGHIQETRYF
NA,TRBJ2-7,TRBV29-1,CSVAGLAGPYEQYF
NA,TRBJ2-2,TRBV5-1,CASHPGDNTGELFF
NA,TRBJ2-7,TRBV19,CASSRDTLYEQYF
many,TRBJ2-1,TRBV20-1,CSASGDSRSYNEQFF
NA,TRBJ1-2,TRBV12-3/TRBV12-4,CASIPGQGFGYTF
NA,TRBJ2-7,TRBV10-2,CASTSPGQGNYEQYF
few,TRBJ2-1,TRBV12-3/TRBV12-4,CASSRRTGGREQFF
many,TRBJ1-1,TRBV2,CATQGQPGTEAFF
NA,TRBJ2-1,TRBV11-2,CASSSIRGPRAYNEQFF
few,TRBJ2-5,TRBV7-9,CASTPGLAETQYF
many,TRBJ1-2,TRBV29-1,CSVTGRESGYTF
NA,TRBJ1-1,TRBV28,CASSLDRETEAFF
few,TRBJ1-1,TRBV6-1,CASDRDRNTEAFF
few,TRBJ1-2,TRBV29-1,CSGQLGQGYGYTF
many,TRBJ2-7,TRBV2,CASSPEALVTYEQYF
many,TRBJ2-1,TRBV7-9,CASSLGTGSSSYNEQFF
NA,TRBJ1-2,TRBV20-1,CSASSVISGEF
NA,TRBJ2-2,TRBV13,CASSSRTSIDTGELFF
many,TRBJ2-5,TRBV18,CASSPGQEMETQYF
many,TRBJ2-5,TRBV2,CASSEYGGAQETQYF
many,TRBJ1-1,TRBV6-1,CASSESEAFF
few,TRBJ1-1,TRBV5-1,CASSPGQGTEAFF
few,TRBJ2-5,TRBV20-1,CSARRLGRSQETQYF
NA,TRBJ1-5,TRBV5-1,CASSEQGNQPQHF
few,TRBJ2-4,TRBV5-1,CASSDTDGNIQYF
NA,TRBJ2-5,TRBV5-1,CASSATGGGETQYF
many,TRBJ2-3,TRBV14,CASSQDGIRTDTQYF
many,TRBJ2-2,TRBV7-2,CASGDSQSTGELFF
NA,TRBJ2-1,TRBV29-1,CSVVSLAGYNEQFF
many,TRBJ2-7,TRBV20-1,CSAGKTGTGVDGQYF
many,TRBJ1-3,TRBV7-4,CASSFCQSECSGNTIYF
NA,TRBJ2-5,TRBV7-2,CASSTPGTGGETQYF
few,TRBJ2-5,TRBV11-2,CASSPKALAGGTQYF
NA,TRBJ1-2,TRBV3-1,CASSQSVGSNYGYTF
NA,TRBJ2-5,TRBV7-9,CASTFDRALQETQYF
few,TRBJ1-5,TRBV12-3/TRBV12-4,CASSFGEFQPQHF
many,TRBJ2-7,TRBV20-1,CSARIEGDITKQYF